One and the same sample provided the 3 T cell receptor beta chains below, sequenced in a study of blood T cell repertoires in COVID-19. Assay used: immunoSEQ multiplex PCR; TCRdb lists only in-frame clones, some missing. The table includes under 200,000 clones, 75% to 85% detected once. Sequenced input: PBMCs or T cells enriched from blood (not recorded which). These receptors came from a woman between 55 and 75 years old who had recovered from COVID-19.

CDR3 sequence reads: CASSALAGFYEQYF. CDR3 sequence (DNA): TGTGCCAGCAGCGCCCTAGCGGGATTCTACGAGCAGTACTTC. V usage is TRBV5-6 and J usage is TRBJ2-7, with TRBD2 matching 9 bases. CDR3 size: 14 residues. Germline loops: CDR1 SGHDT, CDR2 YYEEEE. Trimming removed 4 bases from V and 3 bases from J; junction bases left unmatched: 5.

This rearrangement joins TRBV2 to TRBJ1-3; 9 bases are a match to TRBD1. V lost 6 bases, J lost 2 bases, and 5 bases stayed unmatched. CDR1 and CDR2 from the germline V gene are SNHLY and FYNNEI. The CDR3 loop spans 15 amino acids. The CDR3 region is CASRSRTGAGNTIYF. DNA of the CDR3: TGTGCCAGCAGATCACGGACAGGGGCTGGAAACACCATATATTTT.

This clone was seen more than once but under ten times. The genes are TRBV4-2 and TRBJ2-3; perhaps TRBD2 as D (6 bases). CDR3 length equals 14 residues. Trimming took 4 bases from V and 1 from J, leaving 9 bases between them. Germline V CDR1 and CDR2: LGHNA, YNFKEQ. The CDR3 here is CASSPRGGTDTQYF. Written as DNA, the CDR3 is TGTGCCAGCAGCCCGCGGGGAGGCACAGATACGCAGTATTTT.